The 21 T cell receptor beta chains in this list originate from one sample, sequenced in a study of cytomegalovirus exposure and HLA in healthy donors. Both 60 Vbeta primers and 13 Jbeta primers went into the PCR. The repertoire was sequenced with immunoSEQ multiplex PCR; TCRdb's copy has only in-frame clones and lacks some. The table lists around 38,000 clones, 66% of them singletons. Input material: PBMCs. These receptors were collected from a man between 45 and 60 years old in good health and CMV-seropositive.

The CDR3 DNA follows: TGCAGCGTGGCCAGGGACTACTACGAGCAGTACTTC. As protein: CSVARDYYEQYF. The gene calls are TRBV29-1 and TRBJ2-7; 7 positions agree with TRBD2. The germline V gene has CDR1 SQVTM and CDR2 ANQGSEA. The CDR3 has 12 amino acids. J lost 3 bases, V lost 6 bases, and 5 bases had no gene match.

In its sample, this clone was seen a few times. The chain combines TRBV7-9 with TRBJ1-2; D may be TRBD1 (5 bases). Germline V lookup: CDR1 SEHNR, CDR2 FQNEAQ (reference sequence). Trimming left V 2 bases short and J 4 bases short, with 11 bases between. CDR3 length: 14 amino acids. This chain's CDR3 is CASSLSGMVYGYTF. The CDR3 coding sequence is TGTGCCAGCAGCTTATCAGGGATGGTCTATGGCTACACCTTC. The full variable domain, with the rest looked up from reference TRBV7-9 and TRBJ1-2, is DTGVSQNPRHKITKRGQNVTFRCDPISEHNRLYWYRQTLGQGPEFLTYFQNEAQLEKSRLLSDRFSAERPKGSFSTLEIQRTEQGDSAMYLCASSLSGMVYGYTFGSGTRLTVV.

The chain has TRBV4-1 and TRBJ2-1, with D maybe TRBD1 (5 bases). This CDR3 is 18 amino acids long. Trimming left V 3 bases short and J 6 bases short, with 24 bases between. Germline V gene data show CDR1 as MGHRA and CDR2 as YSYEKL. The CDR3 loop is CASSQRFTGRLLGNEQFF. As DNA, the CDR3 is TGCGCCAGCAGCCAGCGATTCACAGGCCGCCTCCTTGGCAATGAGCAGTTCTTC.

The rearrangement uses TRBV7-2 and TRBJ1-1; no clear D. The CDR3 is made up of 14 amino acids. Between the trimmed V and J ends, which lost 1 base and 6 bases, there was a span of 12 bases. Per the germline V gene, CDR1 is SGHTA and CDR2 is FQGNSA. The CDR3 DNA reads TGTGCCAGCAGCTTAGATCCTGGAGGACCTGAAGCTTTCTTT. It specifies CASSLDPGGPEAFF.

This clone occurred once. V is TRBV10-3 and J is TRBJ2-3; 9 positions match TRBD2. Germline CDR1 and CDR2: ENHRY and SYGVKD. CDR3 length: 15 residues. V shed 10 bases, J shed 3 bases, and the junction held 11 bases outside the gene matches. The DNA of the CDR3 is TGTGCCACTACGGGGAGCGGGGGGTTAACAGATACGCAGTATTTT. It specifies CATTGSGGLTDTQYF.

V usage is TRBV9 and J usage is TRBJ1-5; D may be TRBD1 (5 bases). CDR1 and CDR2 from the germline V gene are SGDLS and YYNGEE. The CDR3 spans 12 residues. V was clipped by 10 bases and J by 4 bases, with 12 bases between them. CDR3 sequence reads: CARDGLNQPQHF. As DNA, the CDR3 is TGTGCCCGGGACGGACTAAATCAGCCCCAGCATTTT.

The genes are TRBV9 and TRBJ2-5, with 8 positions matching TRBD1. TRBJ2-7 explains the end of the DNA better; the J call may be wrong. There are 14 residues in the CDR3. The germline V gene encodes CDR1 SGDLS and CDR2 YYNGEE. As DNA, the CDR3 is TGTGCCAGCAGCTCGACACCCGACAGGGGCGAGCAGTACTTC. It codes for CASSSTPDRGEQYF.

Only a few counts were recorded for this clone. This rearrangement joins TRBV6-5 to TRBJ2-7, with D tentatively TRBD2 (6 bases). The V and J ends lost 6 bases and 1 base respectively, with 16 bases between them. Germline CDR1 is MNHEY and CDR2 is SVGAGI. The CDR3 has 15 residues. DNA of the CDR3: TGTGCCAGCAGCCCTGTCCTGGGGGGTTCCTACGAGCAGTACTTC. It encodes CASSPVLGGSYEQYF.

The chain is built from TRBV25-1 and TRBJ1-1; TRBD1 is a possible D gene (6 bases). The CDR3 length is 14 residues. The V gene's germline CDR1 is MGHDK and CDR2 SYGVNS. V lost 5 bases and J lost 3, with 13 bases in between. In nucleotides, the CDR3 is TGTGCCAGCAGTCTCCAGGGGAGTGACACTGAAGCTTTCTTT. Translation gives CASSLQGSDTEAFF.

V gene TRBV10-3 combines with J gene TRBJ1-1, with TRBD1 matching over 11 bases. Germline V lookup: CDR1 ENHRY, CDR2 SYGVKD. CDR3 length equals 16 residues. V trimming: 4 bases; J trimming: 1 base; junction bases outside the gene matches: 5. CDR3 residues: CAISADRGQGNTEAFF. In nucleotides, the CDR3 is TGTGCCATCAGTGCGGACAGGGGGCAGGGGAACACTGAAGCTTTCTTT.

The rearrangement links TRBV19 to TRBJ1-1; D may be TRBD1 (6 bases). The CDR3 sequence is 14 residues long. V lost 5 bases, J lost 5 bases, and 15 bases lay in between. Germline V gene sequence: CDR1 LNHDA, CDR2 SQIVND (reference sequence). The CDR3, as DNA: TGTGCCAGTAGTGGAGATCAGGGGCGGACTGAAGCTTTCTTT. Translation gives CASSGDQGRTEAFF.

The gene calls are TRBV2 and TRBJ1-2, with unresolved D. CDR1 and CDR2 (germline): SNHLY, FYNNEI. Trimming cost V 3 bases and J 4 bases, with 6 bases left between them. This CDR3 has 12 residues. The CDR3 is CASSDMRYGYTF. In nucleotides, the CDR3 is TGTGCCAGCAGTGATATGCGCTATGGCTACACCTTC.

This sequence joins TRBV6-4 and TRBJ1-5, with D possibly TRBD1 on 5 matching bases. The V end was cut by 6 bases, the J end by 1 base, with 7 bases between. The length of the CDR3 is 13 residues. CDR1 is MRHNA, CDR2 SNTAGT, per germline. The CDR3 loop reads CASSPGSNQPQHF. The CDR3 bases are TGTGCCAGCAGCCCAGGGAGCAATCAGCCCCAGCATTTT.

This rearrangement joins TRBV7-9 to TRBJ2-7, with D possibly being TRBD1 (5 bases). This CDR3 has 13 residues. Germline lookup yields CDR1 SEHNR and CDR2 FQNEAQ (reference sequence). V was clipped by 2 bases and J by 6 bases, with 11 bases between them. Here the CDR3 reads CASSLLGPGEQYF. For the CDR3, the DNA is TGTGCCAGCAGCTTACTGGGGCCGGGCGAGCAGTACTTC.

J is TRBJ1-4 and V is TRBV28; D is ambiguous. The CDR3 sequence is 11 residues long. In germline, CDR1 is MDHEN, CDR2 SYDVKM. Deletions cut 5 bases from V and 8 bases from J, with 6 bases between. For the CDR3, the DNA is TGTGCCAGCAGTAGTCGGGAAAAACTGTTTTTT. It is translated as CASSSREKLFF.

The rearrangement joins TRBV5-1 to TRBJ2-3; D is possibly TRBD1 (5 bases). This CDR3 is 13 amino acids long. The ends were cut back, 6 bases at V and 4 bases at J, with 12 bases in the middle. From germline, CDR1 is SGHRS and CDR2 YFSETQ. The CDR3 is CASNRFNSDTQYF. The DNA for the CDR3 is TGCGCCAGCAACAGGTTTAACTCAGATACGCAGTATTTT.

In nucleotides, the CDR3 is TGTGCCAGCCACAGGGAATCCGAGCAGTACTTC. Translation gives CASHRESEQYF. This chain links TRBV6-5 with TRBJ2-7, with D perhaps matching TRBD1 (6 bases). Germline V gene sequence: CDR1 MNHEY, CDR2 SVGAGI. The ends were cut back, 8 bases at V and 6 bases at J, with 11 bases in the middle. The CDR3 sequence is 11 residues long.

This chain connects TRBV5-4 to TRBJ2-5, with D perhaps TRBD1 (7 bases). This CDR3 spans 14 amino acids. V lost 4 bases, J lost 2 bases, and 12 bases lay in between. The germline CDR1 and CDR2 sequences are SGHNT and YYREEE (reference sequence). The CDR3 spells CASSPSGGQETQYF. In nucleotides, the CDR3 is TGTGCCAGCAGCCCCTCAGGGGGGCAAGAGACCCAGTACTTC.

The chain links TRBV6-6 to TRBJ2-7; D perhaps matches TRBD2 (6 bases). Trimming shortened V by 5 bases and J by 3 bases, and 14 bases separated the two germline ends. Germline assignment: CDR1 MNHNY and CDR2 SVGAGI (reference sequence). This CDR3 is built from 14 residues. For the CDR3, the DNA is TGTGCCAGCAGTACCTCCGGGACTGTCTACGAGCAGTACTTC. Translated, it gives CASSTSGTVYEQYF.

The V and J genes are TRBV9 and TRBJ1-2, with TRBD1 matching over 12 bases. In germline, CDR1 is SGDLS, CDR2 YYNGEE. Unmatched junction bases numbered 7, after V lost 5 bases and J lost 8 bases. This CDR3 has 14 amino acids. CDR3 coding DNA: TGTGCCAGCAGTGGGACAGGGGGCTTCGGGGGCTACACCTTC. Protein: CASSGTGGFGGYTF.

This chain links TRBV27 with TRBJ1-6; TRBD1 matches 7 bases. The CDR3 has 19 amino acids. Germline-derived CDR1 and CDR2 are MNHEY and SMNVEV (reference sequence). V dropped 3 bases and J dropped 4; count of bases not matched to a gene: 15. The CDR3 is CASSFKWYRGRGYNSPLHF. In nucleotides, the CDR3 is TGTGCCAGCAGTTTTAAATGGTACAGGGGAAGGGGATATAATTCACCCCTCCACTTT.